This TCR beta chain was recovered during a study of OX40 agonist ivuxolimab in advanced cancers. About the study as a whole: Ivuxolimab was an agonistic, fully human IgG2 monoclonal antibody directed against OX40 (CD134), a costimulatory receptor. A male proportion of almost 85% and a mean age of around 60 years, ranging from 23 to 79, were recorded for the dose-escalation cohort. Partial responses were achieved by three dose-escalation patients, of whom one had hepatocellular carcinoma and two had cutaneous melanoma. Intravenous ivuxolimab was administered to patients every 2 weeks at six dose levels: 0.01, 0.1, 0.3, 1.5, 3 and 10 mg/kg. Prior anti-PD-1, anti-PD-L1 or anti-CTLA-4 therapy was permitted, and approximately 39% of dose-escalation patients had received checkpoint inhibitors. The monotherapy dose-escalation portion (N ≈ 52 patients) of the phase I ivuxolimab trial is reported in the paper. Peripheral TCRbeta sequencing was intended to test whether TCR sequence diversity was altered and clonal T-cell expansion was caused by ivuxolimab. Among the approximately 54 dose-escalation patients, 19 had hepatocellular carcinoma, some 15 melanoma, 9 renal cell carcinoma and 9 head and neck cancer. What the authors observed across the whole study: At doses of 0.1 to 3.0 mg/kg, clonal expansion of both CD4+ and CD8+ blood T cells was observed from baseline to week 6. Which antigens the clonally expanded peripheral T cells were specific for was not determined. After ivuxolimab, expanded clones were on average more numerous among CD8+ T cells than among CD4+ T cells. In the 0.1-3.0 mg/kg groups, partial responders had among the lowest normalized peripheral clonal expansion, particularly in CD8+ T cells. Low levels of normalized T-cell clonal expansion were also seen in some patients who did not respond.

Patients with autoimmune disease history or receiving systemic immunosuppression were excluded from the trial. In every dose cohort, peripheral blood was drawn for TCR sequencing at baseline, cycle 4 day 1, and cycle 7 day 1. The samples were taken from a phase I, first-in-human, multicenter, open-label dose-escalation trial of ivuxolimab. Adults with locally advanced or metastatic melanoma, renal cell, hepatocellular, or head and neck squamous cell carcinoma were enrolled in the trial. Before TCR sequencing, CD4+ T cells and CD8+ T cells were sorted from peripheral blood as separate populations. Looking up the germline V gene yields CDR1 SGDLS and CDR2 YYNGEE. From its cysteine to its phenylalanine, the CDR3 spans 12 amino acids. The sequence is cut down to CDR3 DNA, 36 bases in frame from base 1. V is reduced by 3 bases and J by 11 bases, leaving a spacing of 11 bases between them. Concerning this clone: The antigen this receptor binds is unknown. No quality values exist for individual bases; no much larger clone is one base distant.

Genomic DNA was isolated from the sorted cells so that the TCRbeta CDR3 region could be sequenced. TCRbeta CDR3 regions were sequenced using the immunoSEQ Assay. TCRdb took this table from immuneACCESS and kept in-frame rearrangements with V and J called. Such tables lack part of the clones; where checked against another copy, unresolved V genes explain under half of the gap, and the rest is unexplained. This sample lists about 60,000 clones; roughly nine tenths were detected once. Almost 4% of the sample rests with the top ten. The sequencing here drew on CD4+ or CD8+ T cells sorted from blood, taken in a trial of the OX40 agonist ivuxolimab. The clonotype comes from an adult with an advanced solid tumor such as melanoma, head and neck, liver or kidney cancer. The sequence links TRBV9 to TRBJ2-2; the D segment may tentatively be TRBD1 or TRBD2, each giving 5 matched bases. The CDR3 region has the sequence CASSAPGPELFF. The bases are TGTGCCAGCAGCGCTCCGGGACCCGAGCTGTTTTTT.